This T cell receptor beta chain emerged from a study of blood T cell repertoires in COVID-19. Study information: T cells, B-cell-depleted T cells, or PBMCs supplied cDNA or gDNA.

This CDR3 has 16 residues. The V gene's germline CDR1 is SGHRS and CDR2 YFSETQ. V dropped 4 bases and J dropped 2; count of bases not matched to a gene: 5. Cohort 3 donors counted as recovered after two negative PCRs, clearance, or resolved symptoms. The assay was immunoSEQ multiplex PCR, and TCRdb's table has in-frame clones only and misses some. This table holds some 170,000 clones, around 84% found once. The sequenced material came from PBMCs or T cells enriched from blood (not recorded which). This sequence was found in a man aged 35 to 55 who had recovered from COVID-19. This rearrangement joins TRBV5-1 to TRBJ2-3, with 12 bases fitting TRBD2. The DNA for the CDR3 is TGCGCCAGCAGCACGACTAGCGGGGGTTCCACAGATACGCAGTATTTT. This encodes CASSTTSGGSTDTQYF.